These 17 T cell receptor beta chains share one sample of origin, sequenced in a study of cytomegalovirus exposure and HLA in healthy donors. Amplification used 60 Vbeta primers and 13 Jbeta primers. TCRdb keeps only in-frame clones here, not all; method: immunoSEQ multiplex PCR. This table has roughly 180,000 clones, 70% to 80% appearing once. The source material was PBMCs. Receptors were obtained from a man aged 25 to 40 in good health and CMV-seronegative.

The chain uses TRBV15 and TRBJ2-5, with 7 bases aligning to TRBD1. The CDR3 has 15 residues. The ends lost 0 bases at V and 2 bases at J; junction bases unmatched: 3. Looked up from germline, CDR1 is LNHNV and CDR2 is YYDKDF (reference sequence). This CDR3 is CATSRDQGQQETQYF. CDR3 nucleotide sequence: TGTGCCACCAGCAGAGATCAGGGACAGCAAGAGACCCAGTACTTC.

This chain joins TRBV7-3 and TRBJ2-1; a possible D gene is TRBD2 (6 bases). V dropped 5 bases and J dropped 3 bases, with 14 bases sitting between them. The CDR3 is made up of 15 amino acids. CDR1 and CDR2 from the germline V gene are SGHTA and FQGTGA. The CDR3: CASSLNGLLYNEQFF. The CDR3 DNA sequence: TGTGCCAGCAGCCTAAATGGACTACTCTACAATGAGCAGTTCTTC. The full variable domain, in which reference TRBV7-3 and TRBJ2-1 provide the parts outside the CDR3, is GAGVSQTPSNKVTEKGKYVELRCDPISGHTALYWYRQSLGQGPEFLIYFQGTGAADDSGLPNDRFFAVRPEGSVSTLKIQRTERGDSAVYLCASSLNGLLYNEQFFGPGTRLTVL.

The genes are TRBV18 and TRBJ2-1; D ambiguous. The CDR3 length is 12 residues. The ends were cut back, 5 bases at V and 9 bases at J, with 11 bases in the middle. The germline V gene encodes CDR1 KGHSH and CDR2 LQKENI. CDR3 loop: CASSFFRSEQFF. In DNA, the CDR3 is TGTGCCAGCTCATTCTTTAGGAGTGAGCAGTTCTTC.

V is TRBV28 and J is TRBJ2-7; 9 bases agree with TRBD2. The CDR3 has 15 amino acids. CDR1 is MDHEN and CDR2 is SYDVKM in the germline V gene. V gave up 6 bases and J gave up 0 bases; unmatched junction bases: 6. For the CDR3, the DNA is TGTGCCAGCAGGCCTAGCGGGACCCACTCCTACGAGCAGTACTTC. Protein product: CASRPSGTHSYEQYF.

CDR3 protein: CASSHLGQGSYNEQFF. The CDR3, as DNA: TGTGCCAGCAGCCACCTGGGACAGGGGTCCTACAATGAGCAGTTCTTC. This chain links TRBV4-2 with TRBJ2-1; 10 nucleotides align to TRBD1. The germline V gene encodes CDR1 LGHNA and CDR2 YNFKEQ. This CDR3 region has 16 residues. The J segment lost 1 base and the V segment lost 3 bases, leaving 3 bases of the junction unmatched.

The CDR3 reads CASSARRTGTNEKLFF. The CDR3 region has the DNA TGTGCCAGCAGTGCCCGACGGACAGGGACTAATGAAAAACTGTTTTTT. The rearrangement joins TRBV25-1 to TRBJ1-4; TRBD1 agrees at 8 bases. The germline gives CDR1 MGHDK, CDR2 SYGVNS. The ends lost 4 bases at V and 2 bases at J; junction bases unmatched: 6. This CDR3 has 16 amino acids.

The rearrangement links TRBV9 to TRBJ1-1, with TRBD1 matching 11 bases. This CDR3 has 16 amino acids. The germline gives CDR1 SGDLS, CDR2 YYNGEE. After removal of 6 bases from V and 0 bases from J, the junction contained 7 bases not matched to a gene. The CDR3 sequence: CASTPGTGGLNTEAFF. CDR3 nucleotide sequence: TGTGCCAGCACACCCGGGACAGGGGGGTTGAACACTGAAGCTTTCTTT.

The chain joins TRBV28 to TRBJ2-2, with 10 bases identical to TRBD1. V lost 6 bases and J lost 6; bases outside the gene matches: 7. CDR1 MDHEN and CDR2 SYDVKM come from the germline V gene. There are 15 residues in the CDR3. In nucleotides, the CDR3 is TGTGCCAGCAGCCTCGGGACAGGGGAGGCCGGGGAGCTGTTTTTT. The encoded protein is CASSLGTGEAGELFF. Looking up the rest from reference TRBV28 and TRBJ2-2 gives the full variable domain: DVKVTQSSRYLVKRTGEKVFLECVQDMDHENMFWYRQDPGLGLRLIYFSYDVKMKEKGDIPEGYSVSREKKERFSLILESASTNQTSMYLCASSLGTGEAGELFFGEGSRLTVL.

This clone was observed a handful of times. The CDR3 sequence is CSVGPLGATSSYYGYTF. The CDR3 DNA follows: TGCAGCGTTGGCCCCTTGGGGGCCACCTCCTCCTACTATGGCTACACCTTC. The chain has TRBV29-1 and TRBJ1-2; D might be TRBD1 (6 bases). The germline gives CDR1 SQVTM, CDR2 ANQGSEA. Between the trimmed V and J ends, which lost 4 bases and 3 bases, there was a span of 24 bases. This CDR3 is built from 17 residues.

The rearrangement joins TRBV2 to TRBJ2-1; perhaps TRBD1 as D (6 bases). Trimming left V 10 bases short and J 0 bases short, with 13 bases between. The germline gives CDR1 SNHLY, CDR2 FYNNEI. The CDR3 covers 14 residues. This CDR3 reads CAKFGRGSYNEQFF. The CDR3 coding sequence is TGTGCCAAGTTCGGCAGGGGCTCCTACAATGAGCAGTTCTTC.

The V call is TRBV2, the J call TRBJ2-7, with a possible D match to TRBD1 (5 bases). V lost 1 base to trimming and J lost 2 bases, with 12 bases between them. Germline V gene data show CDR1 as SNHLY and CDR2 as FYNNEI. CDR3 length: 15 residues. Here the CDR3 reads CASSEGPGMTYEQYF. CDR3 in DNA: TGTGCCAGCAGTGAAGGGCCAGGGATGACCTACGAGCAGTACTTC.

CDR3 in amino acids: CASSFSHQHPYEQYF. CDR3 coding DNA: TGTGCCAGCAGCTTCTCGCACCAACACCCCTACGAGCAGTACTTC. The gene calls are TRBV13 and TRBJ2-7; D is uncertain. With 3 bases removed from V and 2 bases from J, the gap between germline ends came to 14 bases. This CDR3 is built from 15 residues. Germline V gene sequence: CDR1 PRHDT, CDR2 FYEKMQ (reference sequence). The whole variable domain, remainder taken from reference TRBV13 and TRBJ2-7, is AAGVIQSPRHLIKEKRETATLKCYPIPRHDTVYWYQQGPGQDPQFLISFYEKMQSDKGSIPDRFSAQQFSDYHSELNMSSLELGDSALYFCASSFSHQHPYEQYFGPGTRLTVT.

The V and J genes are TRBV14 and TRBJ1-2, with D perhaps matching TRBD1 (6 bases). The CDR3 totals 13 residues. V was shortened by 5 bases and J by 7 bases, with 14 bases between the two germline ends. CDR1 SGHDN and CDR2 FVKESK come from the germline V gene. This chain's CDR3 is CASSFTGWGGYTF. The CDR3 coding sequence is TGTGCCAGCAGCTTCACAGGGTGGGGTGGCTACACCTTC.

V gene TRBV19 combines with J gene TRBJ2-1, with 12 positions matching TRBD2. Unmatched junction bases numbered 8, after V lost 7 bases and J lost 4 bases. Germline V gene data show CDR1 as LNHDA and CDR2 as SQIVND (reference sequence). This CDR3 has 16 residues. The CDR3 is CASNNGGLAGYNEQFF. Here the CDR3 DNA reads TGTGCCAGTAACAATGGAGGACTAGCGGGATACAATGAGCAGTTCTTC.

The chain couples TRBV11-2 to TRBJ2-7; the D gene is possibly TRBD2 (6 bases). This CDR3 is built from 16 residues. Germline CDR1 and CDR2: SGHAT and FQNNGV. V lost 0 bases and J 0 bases, leaving 12 bases between the germline ends. The CDR3 reads CASSLDPGGFSYEQYF. The CDR3, as DNA: TGTGCCAGCAGCTTAGATCCCGGGGGATTCTCCTACGAGCAGTACTTC.

This chain uses TRBV27 with TRBJ2-7; 9 bases agree with TRBD1. Trimming removed 5 bases from V and 5 bases from J; junction bases left unmatched: 10. The CDR3 spans 15 residues. Germline CDR1 MNHEY, CDR2 SMNVEV (reference sequence). The CDR3 loop is CASSVFGQGLHEQYF. CDR3 DNA: TGTGCCAGCAGTGTTTTCGGACAGGGGTTGCACGAGCAGTACTTC.

The rearrangement links TRBV2 to TRBJ1-1; 7 bases are a match to TRBD1. The germline CDR1 and CDR2 sequences are SNHLY and FYNNEI. This CDR3 has 13 residues. With V trimmed by 9 bases and J by 1 base, 5 bases remained unmatched. The CDR3 loop reads CARTGSWNTEAFF. CDR3 DNA: TGTGCCAGGACAGGGAGTTGGAACACTGAAGCTTTCTTT.